The source of this T cell receptor (beta chain) is a study of CD8+ T cells in alopecia areata (dated by TCRdb to 2017 to 2018). The study in broad terms: Treated patients were enrolled in an open-label pilot trial of oral tofacitinib at 5 to 10 mg twice daily for moderate-to-severe alopecia areata. Scalp tissue and sorted CD4+ and CD8+ peripheral blood T cells from patchy and totalis/universalis alopecia areata patients and from healthy controls were covered by human TCRbeta sequencing. The SALT score, which quantifies the percentage of affected scalp surface area, was used to measure disease severity in treated patients. The RNA source kit depended on sample type: the PAXgene miRNA kit for fixed scalp, the miRNeasy kit for PBMCs, and the RNeasy kit for mouse skin. Tofacitinib-treated patients had biopsies at baseline and at 4 and 24 weeks of treatment, with a later scalp biopsy in several patients. Scalp clonality was compared across normal scalp (n=4), patchy alopecia areata scalp (n=8), and alopecia totalis/universalis scalp (n=8). Patients received tofacitinib for 6 to 18 months and were then followed off drug for 6 months to check for delayed response and recurrence. TCRbeta CDR3 regions were amplified by immunoSEQ multiplex PCR with 35 Vbeta forward and 13 Jbeta reverse primers. High-throughput TCRbeta sequencing was used to examine T cell clonal expansion in alopecia areata in both the C3H/HeJ mouse model and human patients. Findings and caveats that apply to the study as a whole: Many expanded lesional clones persisted in scalp and blood during tofacitinib treatment, which may partly explain relapse after stopping treatment. Tofacitinib significantly lowered scalp clonality and the number of expanded CD8+ clones among the top 100 scalp clones. The treated cohort was small, with a single nonresponder, so links between baseline CD8+ expansion and response need larger studies. Unlike mouse skin, which is dominated by gammadelta T cells, normal human skin has resident alphabeta T cells that are also sequenced, and this complicates analysis of the scalp TCR repertoire. Compared with mice, TCR sequences shared between patients were less clear, possibly partly because of HLA diversity across the patient population. Compared with normal scalp, lesional scalp had higher clonality and more expanded CD8+ clones, particularly in alopecia totalis/universalis, a pattern that suggests antigenic drive.

Libraries were made using the immunoSEQ multiplex PCR assay. RNA was extracted from all samples and reverse transcribed into cDNA as template for TCR sequencing. First-strand cDNA was synthesized with SuperScript III using a 2:1 mix of oligo-dT and random hexamers. A synthetic immune receptor repertoire was used to measure amplification bias, and any remaining bias was corrected computationally. The authors' analysis ran thus. Raw reads were preprocessed for error removal, and CDR3 was defined according to IMGT conventions as running from the conserved cysteine to phenylalanine. Clonality was calculated as 1 minus Shannon entropy normalized by log2 of the number of productive unique TCRs. Whether each scalp clone was CD4 or CD8 was inferred by checking scalp TCRbeta sequences against the CD4 and CD8 repertoires from sorted blood. This is the immuneACCESS table as TCRdb keeps it, with only in-frame sequences that have V and J called. A part of the clones is gone; compared with another copy, unresolved V genes explain less than half, and the rest is unexplained. The V and J calls and the clone size are those of that table, but D and trimming were determined from the DNA. The sample profile shows around 190,000 clones; over 60% of them were found once. In total, the top ten clones hold around 4% of the sample.

The time point label, read with the paper, signifies: around 29 days on oral tofacitinib. The treatment or condition tag for this specimen amounts to: oral pan-JAK inhibitor, 5-10 mg twice daily. From alopecia areata patients, peripheral blood was collected along with lesional scalp punch biopsies. PBMCs were isolated by density centrifugation and stained for CD3, CD4 and CD8, and CD4+ and CD8+ T cells were sorted on a FACSAria. CDR1 GTSNPN and CDR2 SVGIG are derived from the germline V gene (reference sequence). Deletion took 3 bases off V and 9 bases off J, with a span of 11 bases between the germline ends. The cysteine opens and the phenylalanine closes a CDR3 of 11 amino acids. CDR3 DNA is the only sequence kept; it has 33 bases, read in frame from the first base. Comment on this clone: Its target antigen remains unknown. No base quality values were provided; no much bigger clone lies one nucleotide off.

The chain employs TRBV30 and TRBJ2-5; the D gene cannot be resolved reliably. This specimen was CD4+ T cells sorted from blood, taken at week 4, from a patient treated with tofacitinib. The sequence came from a human donor with alopecia areata. The CDR3 amino acid sequence is: CAWSVKLAQYF. In nucleotides, the sequence is TGTGCCTGGAGCGTTAAATTGGCCCAGTACTTC.